This T cell receptor beta chain was recovered during a study of blood T cell repertoires in COVID-19. Whole-study context: Donors in the United States, Italy and Spain gave samples during acute or convalescent COVID-19. PBMCs, B-cell-depleted T cells, or T cells provided the cDNA or gDNA that made up the material.

Using immunoSEQ multiplex PCR, the repertoire was profiled, and TCRdb retains in-frame clones only, with some absent. The sample shows 100,000 to 150,000 clones, about four fifths of them seen only once. In its sample, this clone was seen once. V gave up 3 bases and J gave up 11 bases, with 22 bases separating them. The CDR3 contains 15 residues. Germline CDR1 is SNHLY and CDR2 is FYNNEI. The source of this sequence is a man aged 55 to 70 with acute or convalescent COVID-19. Specimen: peripheral blood. V is TRBV2 and J is TRBJ1-1; no firm D call. CDR3 protein: CASSDVRPGVREAFF. The CDR3 nucleotides read TGTGCCAGCAGTGATGTGAGACCGGGAGTCCGGGAGGCTTTCTTT.